This TCR beta chain was recorded in a study of TET2 disruption in CD19-targeted CAR T cells. To note about this clone: What it recognizes is unknown. The read ends 3 residues shy of where the CDR3 ends; the end is completed using the germline J gene.

Clones were read by immunoSEQ multiplex PCR, and TCRdb kept only the in-frame ones, dropping some. The specimen's table records more than 25,000 clones. The treatment was: autologous CTL019 cells: CD19 CAR with 4-1BB and CD3 zeta domains. The CD19 CAR included TCR zeta plus 4-1BB costimulatory signaling. CTL019 was manufactured from peripheral blood T cells obtained by leukapheresis. J lost 3 bases, V lost 8 bases, and 10 bases had no gene match. This CDR3 region has 14 residues. CDR1 MDHEN and CDR2 SYDVKM come from the germline V gene. This clonotype originated in a man between 65 and 85 years old with chronic lymphocytic leukemia. Sequenced material: CD8- CAR+ T cells sorted from cultured blood T cells, taken for CD19 CAR T cell therapy. Subset specified: CD8-negative CAR-positive T cells from the infusion product. This chain connects TRBV28 to TRBJ2-7; 7 positions agree with TRBD1. CDR3 DNA (partial): TGTGCCAGCGGCCCAACCGGGACAGTCTACGAG. Protein: CASGPTGTVYE. The complete CDR3 sequence is CASGPTGTVYEQYF.